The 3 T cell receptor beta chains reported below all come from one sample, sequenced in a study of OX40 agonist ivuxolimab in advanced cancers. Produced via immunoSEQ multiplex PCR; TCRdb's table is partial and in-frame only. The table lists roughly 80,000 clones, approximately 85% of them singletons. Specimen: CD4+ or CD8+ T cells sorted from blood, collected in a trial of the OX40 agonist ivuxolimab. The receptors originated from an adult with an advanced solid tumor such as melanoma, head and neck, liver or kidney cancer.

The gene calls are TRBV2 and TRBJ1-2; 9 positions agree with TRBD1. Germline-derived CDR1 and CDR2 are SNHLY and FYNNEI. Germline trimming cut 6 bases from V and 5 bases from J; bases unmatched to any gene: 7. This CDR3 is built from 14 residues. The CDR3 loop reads CASRLEGQGYGYTF. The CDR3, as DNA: TGTGCCAGCAGGCTAGAGGGACAGGGATATGGCTACACCTTC.

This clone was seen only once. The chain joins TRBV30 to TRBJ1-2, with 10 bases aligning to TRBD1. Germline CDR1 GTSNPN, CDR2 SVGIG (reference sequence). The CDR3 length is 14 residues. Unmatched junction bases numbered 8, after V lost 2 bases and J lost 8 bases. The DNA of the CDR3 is TGTGCCTGGAGTTTGACAGGGGGCGCGAAGGGCTACACCTTC. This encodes CAWSLTGGAKGYTF.

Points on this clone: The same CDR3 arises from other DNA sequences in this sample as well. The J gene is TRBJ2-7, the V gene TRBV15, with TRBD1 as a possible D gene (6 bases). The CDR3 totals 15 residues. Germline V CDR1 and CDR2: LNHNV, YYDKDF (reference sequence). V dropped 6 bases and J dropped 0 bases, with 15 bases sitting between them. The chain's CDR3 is CATRHTGRSSYEQYF. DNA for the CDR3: TGTGCCACCAGACATACAGGGCGGAGCTCCTACGAGCAGTACTTC.